Listed below are T cell receptor beta chains from one sample, sequenced in a study of T cell repertoires in cytomegalovirus infection. MiXCR, applied by TCRdb to the reads, yields one record per CDR3 protein. The table shows some 300,000 distinct CDR3 sequences, with roughly a tenth occurring only once. The sequencing input was PBMCs. The receptors shown here come from a human donor in good health (CMV status not recorded). Some clones in this sample may be carry-over from other donors' samples. Each CDR3 is given with its conserved first and last residue. D genes are given only for firm matches. Clone size is stated in some rows and not others, as once, few, many or a class when expanded.

clone_size	v_call	d_call	j_call	cdr3_aa	cdr3_nt
.	TRBV29-1	.	TRBJ2-2	CSGSRGGELFF	TGCAGCGGGAGTAGGGGCGGGGAGCTGTTTTTT
many	TRBV28	.	TRBJ1-4	CASSLEQTATNEKLFF	TGTGCCAGCAGTTTGGAGCAGACAGCAACTAATGAAAAACTGTTTTTT
many	TRBV27	.	TRBJ2-1	CASNEGGRFNEQFF	TGTGCCAGCAACGAGGGGGGGCGATTCAATGAGCAGTTCTTC
many	TRBV18	.	TRBJ2-2	CASSPPTVTGELFF	TGTGCCAGCTCACCACCGACCGTCACCGGGGAGCTGTTTTTT
many	TRBV6-6	.	TRBJ1-2	CASSYSITGNYGYTF	TGTGCCAGCAGTTACTCGATTACAGGGAACTATGGCTACACCTTC
few	TRBV2	.	TRBJ2-3	CASSPGGASSTDTQYF	TGTGCCAGCAGTCCGGGGGGCGCATCTAGCACAGATACGCAGTATTTT
.	TRBV7-9	.	TRBJ2-3	CASSTAGTDTQYF	TGTGCCAGCAGCACGGCGGGGACAGATACGCAGTATTTT
many	TRBV6-2/TRBV6-3	.	TRBJ2-3	CASSYSLSGKYF	TGTGCCAGCAGTTACTCGCTTTCAGGGAAGTATTTT
many	TRBV7-8	TRBD1	TRBJ1-5	CASSLAGTVSNQPQHF	TGTGCCAGCAGCTTAGCGGGGACAGTAAGCAATCAGCCCCAGCATTTT
many	TRBV6-1	TRBD1	TRBJ1-5	CASSPDRNQPQHF	TGTGCCAGCAGCCCGGACAGGAATCAGCCCCAGCATTTT
.	TRBV12-3/TRBV12-4	TRBD1	TRBJ1-4	CASSAGTDNEKLFF	TGTGCCAGCAGTGCGGGGACAGATAATGAAAAACTGTTTTTT
many	TRBV20-1	.	TRBJ1-1	CSAHGGRTEAFF	TGCAGTGCCCATGGCGGGCGCACTGAAGCTTTCTTT
many	TRBV29-1	.	TRBJ2-2	CSVGPTGHTGELFF	TGCAGCGTTGGACCCACAGGCCACACCGGGGAGCTGTTTTTT
many	TRBV18	.	TRBJ1-1	CASSPISTGGITEAFF	TGTGCCAGCTCACCAATAAGTACGGGCGGGATTACTGAAGCTTTCTTT
many	TRBV28	.	TRBJ1-2	CASSPQMAGYGYTF	TGTGCCAGCAGTCCCCAGATGGCGGGGTATGGCTACACCTTC
many	TRBV28	.	TRBJ2-2	CASSSGRPPPGELFF	TGTGCCAGCAGCTCCGGCAGGCCTCCCCCCGGGGAGCTGTTTTTT
many	TRBV5-5	.	TRBJ1-6	CASSLEGGYNSPLHF	TGTGCCAGCAGCTTGGAGGGGGGGTATAATTCACCCCTCCACTTT
many	TRBV7-2	.	TRBJ1-2	CASTPMAREGYTF	TGTGCCAGCACCCCTATGGCGAGGGAAGGCTACACCTTC
many	TRBV7-2	.	TRBJ1-5	CASSFFGSDSNQPQHF	TGTGCCAGCAGCTTTTTTGGTTCTGATAGCAATCAGCCCCAGCATTTT
few	TRBV5-1	TRBD2	TRBJ2-1	CASSLLAGGGYNEQFF	TGCGCCAGCAGCTTACTAGCGGGGGGCGGCTACAATGAGCAGTTCTTC
many	TRBV24-1	TRBD1	TRBJ1-1	CATSARTGRNTEAFF	TGTGCCACCAGTGCGAGGACAGGGAGGAACACTGAAGCTTTCTTT
.	TRBV12-5	.	TRBJ2-1	CASGTGQLTPYNEQFF	TGTGCTAGTGGAACCGGACAGCTCACCCCTTACAATGAGCAGTTCTTC
many	TRBV9	.	TRBJ1-5	CASTPPGAPQPQHF	TGTGCCAGCACCCCCCCGGGGGCCCCTCAGCCCCAGCATTTT
many	TRBV12-5	.	TRBJ1-1	CASALGGVGHTEAFF	TGTGCTAGTGCCCTTGGGGGGGTGGGACACACTGAAGCTTTCTTT
many	TRBV28	TRBD1	TRBJ1-6	CASKTGWNSPLHF	TGTGCCAGCAAGACAGGGTGGAATTCACCCCTCCACTTT
many	TRBV19	.	TRBJ2-4	CASSIGGMKNIQYF	TGTGCCAGTAGTATAGGAGGGATGAAAAACATTCAGTACTTC
many	TRBV4-1	TRBD1	TRBJ2-3	CASSHWTGGTDTQYF	TGCGCCAGCAGCCACTGGACAGGAGGCACAGATACGCAGTATTTT
.	TRBV20-1	TRBD2	TRBJ2-3	CSASGLAGGPSTDTQYF	TGCAGTGCTAGTGGCCTAGCGGGGGGGCCATCGACAGATACGCAGTATTTT
many	TRBV25-1	TRBD1	TRBJ1-6	CASSRETGTGRSPLHF	TGTGCCAGCAGTCGCGAAACCGGGACAGGCAGATCACCCCTCCACTTT
many	TRBV6-5	TRBD2	TRBJ2-1	CASRLTLAGGYNEQFF	TGTGCCAGCAGATTAACACTAGCGGGGGGCTACAATGAGCAGTTCTTC
.	TRBV23-1	.	TRBJ1-5	CASSQLRGSNQPQHF	TGCGCCAGCAGTCAGCTTCGAGGGAGCAATCAGCCCCAGCATTTT
.	TRBV4-2	.	TRBJ2-5	CASSQDKAAQETQYF	TGTGCCAGCAGCCAAGATAAGGCGGCCCAAGAGACCCAGTACTTC
few	TRBV5-4	.	TRBJ1-1	CASSIKEGVVAFF	TGTGCCAGCAGCATAAAGGAAGGTGTGGTGGCTTTCTTT
.	TRBV7-2	.	TRBJ2-1	CASSLAPDVRYNEQFF	TGTGCCAGCAGCTTAGCCCCAGATGTACGCTACAATGAGCAGTTCTTC
many	TRBV7-8	.	TRBJ2-2	CASSFSQRMIGGELFF	TGTGCCAGCAGCTTCTCGCAGAGGATGATAGGCGGGGAGCTGTTTTTT
many	TRBV28	.	TRBJ1-2	CASSLQTLANYGYTF	TGTGCCAGCAGTTTACAGACCCTAGCTAACTATGGCTACACCTTC
.	TRBV20-1	TRBD1	TRBJ1-4	CSARRGTGDEKLFF	TGCAGTGCTAGGAGGGGGACAGGGGACGAAAAACTGTTTTTT
.	TRBV29-1	.	TRBJ1-2	CSVEDRNGYTF	TGCAGCGTTGAAGATAGGAATGGCTACACCTTC
many	TRBV7-8	.	TRBJ2-1	CASSEGHFDYNEQFF	TGTGCCAGCAGCGAAGGACATTTCGATTACAATGAGCAGTTCTTC
.	TRBV29-1	TRBD1	TRBJ2-7	CSVSKVRGTTHEQYF	TGCAGCGTTTCCAAGGTCAGGGGGACGACCCACGAGCAGTACTTC
many	TRBV7-2	.	TRBJ2-1	CASSFLGTPQFF	TGTGCCAGCAGCTTTCTTGGGACTCCTCAGTTCTTC